This T cell receptor beta chain was retrieved from a study of blood T cells in healthy people across ages. This CDR3 region has 16 residues. CDR1 LGHDT and CDR2 YNNKEL come from the germline V gene (reference sequence). V shed 1 base, J shed 3 bases, and the junction held 8 bases outside the gene matches. Using a J-beta primer mix together with a sample-barcoded 5' primer, a second PCR was run for roughly 6 to 12 cycles. Via MiXCR, TCRdb re-called the 5' RACE reads, giving one row per CDR3 protein. Of hundreds of thousands of distinct CDR3 sequences in the sample, nearly 25% are singletons; the top ten hold around 10%. The sample also formed part of further work on T cells of mothers and their children.

The genes are TRBV3-1 and TRBJ2-5; 7 bases fit TRBD2. The sequencing sample was made of blood. This TCR was recovered from a boy under 18 in good health. The CDR3 spells CASSQVGLAEKETQYF. CDR3 DNA sequence: TGTGCCAGCAGCCAAGTTGGGCTAGCGGAGAAAGAGACCCAGTACTTC.